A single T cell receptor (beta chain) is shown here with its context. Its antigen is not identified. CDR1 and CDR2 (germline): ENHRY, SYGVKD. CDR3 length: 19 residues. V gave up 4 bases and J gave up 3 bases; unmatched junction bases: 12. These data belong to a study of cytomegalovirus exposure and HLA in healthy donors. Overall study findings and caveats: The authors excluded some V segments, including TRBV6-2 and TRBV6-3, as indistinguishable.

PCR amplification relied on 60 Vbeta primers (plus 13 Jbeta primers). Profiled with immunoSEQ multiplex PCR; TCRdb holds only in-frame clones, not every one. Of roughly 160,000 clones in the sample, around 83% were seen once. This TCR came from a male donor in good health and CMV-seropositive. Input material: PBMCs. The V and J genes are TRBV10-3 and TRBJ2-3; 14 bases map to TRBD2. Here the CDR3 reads CAISGPWGTSGRKTDTQYF. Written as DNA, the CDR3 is TGTGCCATCAGTGGCCCTTGGGGGACTAGCGGGAGAAAGACAGATACGCAGTATTTT.